The 12 T cell receptor beta chains below come from one sample, sequenced in a study of blood T cell repertoires in COVID-19. TCRdb's table, derived via immunoSEQ multiplex PCR, lists solely in-frame clones and lacks some. This repertoire shows around 29,000 clones, around nine tenths found once; its top ten account for 13% to 15%. Sequenced material: peripheral blood. These receptors came from a human donor with active COVID-19. The donor label of this sample is uncertain.

The V call is TRBV2, the J call TRBJ2-2; D might be TRBD2 (5 bases). The length of the CDR3 is 13 residues. CDR1 is SNHLY and CDR2 is FYNNEI in the germline V gene. V dropped 6 bases and J dropped 4 bases, with 9 bases sitting between them. This CDR3 reads CASRLDVTGELFF. Written as DNA, the CDR3 is TGTGCCAGCAGACTAGACGTCACCGGGGAGCTGTTTTTT. The whole variable domain, filled in from reference TRBV2 and TRBJ2-2, reads EPEVTQTPSHQVTQMGQEVILRCVPISNHLYFYWYRQILGQKVEFLVSFYNNEISEKSEIFDDQFSVERPDGSNFTLKIRSTKLEDSAMYFCASRLDVTGELFFGEGSRLTVL.

This sequence joins TRBV6-1 and TRBJ1-5; D remains unclear. Germline CDR1 and CDR2: MNHNS and SASEGT. The CDR3 runs 16 residues. V lost 4 bases to trimming and J lost 1 base, with 14 bases between them. CDR3 residues: CASSGQARRSNQPQHF. In nucleotides, the CDR3 is TGTGCCAGCAGTGGCCAGGCACGACGGAGCAATCAGCCCCAGCATTTT.

V usage is TRBV9 and J usage is TRBJ2-1, with 8 bases matching TRBD2. Germline V lookup: CDR1 SGDLS, CDR2 YYNGEE. Losses at the gene ends were 0 bases for V and 4 bases for J; bases not matched to a gene: 3. The CDR3 is 15 amino acids. CDR3: CASSVAGGDYNEQFF. In nucleotides, the CDR3 is TGTGCCAGCAGCGTAGCGGGGGGGGATTACAATGAGCAGTTCTTC.

The rearrangement joins TRBV27 to TRBJ1-2, with TRBD1 as a possible D gene (6 bases). The V end lost 5 bases, the J end lost 6 bases, and 13 bases lay between the germline ends. Germline loops: CDR1 MNHEY, CDR2 SMNVEV (reference sequence). CDR3 length: 13 amino acids. The CDR3 coding sequence is TGTGCCAGCAGTGCATGGAACAGGGATGGCTACACCTTC. Translating it yields CASSAWNRDGYTF.

The chain is built from TRBV5-4 and TRBJ2-3; the match to TRBD2 covers 14 bases. This CDR3 has 17 residues. V shed 4 bases and J 4 bases; nucleotides not matched to a gene: 8. Germline values: CDR1 SGHNT, CDR2 YYREEE (reference sequence). The DNA of the CDR3 is TGTGCCAGCAGCCCAAGACTAGCGGGGGGGCGGGCAGATACGCAGTATTTT. This codes for CASSPRLAGGRADTQYF.

This chain uses TRBV29-1 with TRBJ1-2; 7 bases are shared with TRBD1. Germline CDR1 reads SQVTM; CDR2 reads ANQGSEA. This CDR3 spans 14 amino acids. The J segment lost 5 bases and the V segment lost 3 bases, leaving 9 bases of the junction unmatched. CDR3 in amino acids: CSVDVTGTVYGYTF. The CDR3 bases are TGCAGCGTTGATGTCACAGGGACAGTTTATGGCTACACCTTC.

The chain links TRBV27 to TRBJ1-2, with 7 bases lining up with TRBD1. In germline, CDR1 is MNHEY, CDR2 SMNVEV (reference sequence). The CDR3 has 15 amino acids. J lost 7 bases, V lost 4 bases, and 12 bases had no gene match. The DNA of the CDR3 is TGTGCCAGCAGTTCCTCAAGCACAGGGGCGGCTGGCTACACCTTC. Residues: CASSSSSTGAAGYTF.

The gene calls are TRBV4-2 and TRBJ2-3; 7 bases match TRBD2. Per the germline V gene, CDR1 is LGHNA and CDR2 is YNFKEQ. V lost 4 bases and J lost 3; bases outside the gene matches: 16. CDR3 length: 18 amino acids. The CDR3 loop is CASSRGNTGGFGTDTQYF. The CDR3 DNA is TGTGCCAGCAGCCGAGGAAACACGGGGGGTTTCGGAACAGATACGCAGTATTTT.

J is TRBJ2-4 and V is TRBV14; D unresolved. Per germline, CDR1 SGHDN and CDR2 FVKESK. CDR3 length: 16 amino acids. V lost 0 bases, J lost 0 bases, and 9 bases lay in between. The CDR3 region is CASSQDTSLAKNIQYF. The CDR3 nucleotides are TGTGCCAGCAGCCAAGACACCAGTTTAGCCAAAAACATTCAGTACTTC.

The chain combines TRBV4-1 with TRBJ2-3, with a possible D match to TRBD1 (6 bases). Trimming removed 0 bases from V and 10 bases from J, with 14 bases in between. The germline V gene has CDR1 MGHRA and CDR2 YSYEKL. The CDR3 is 14 amino acids. The CDR3 region is CASSQEGFEGAQYF. The CDR3 DNA follows: TGCGCCAGCAGCCAAGAGGGCTTCGAGGGGGCGCAGTATTTT.

The chain recombines TRBV7-2 with TRBJ2-1; 14 bases line up with TRBD2. Per germline, CDR1 SGHTA and CDR2 FQGNSA. The CDR3 spans 14 residues. The V segment lost 5 bases and the J segment 13 bases; nucleotides outside the gene matches: 7. The DNA for the CDR3 is TGTGCCAGCAGCCGGACTAGCGGGGGGATCGGACAGTTCTTC. Translating it yields CASSRTSGGIGQFF.

V usage is TRBV9 and J usage is TRBJ2-7; 9 nucleotides align to TRBD1. The germline V gene has CDR1 SGDLS and CDR2 YYNGEE. The V and J ends lost 4 bases and 4 bases, in that order; junction bases with no gene match: 9. The length of the CDR3 is 15 residues. The CDR3 coding sequence is TGTGCCAGCAGCCAAGGGGACAGGGCTGAGTACGAGCAGTACTTC. It is translated as CASSQGDRAEYEQYF. Looking up the rest from reference TRBV9 and TRBJ2-7 gives the full variable domain: DSGVTQTPKHLITATGQRVTLRCSPRSGDLSVYWYQQSLDQGLQFLIQYYNGEERAKGNILERFSAQQFPDLHSELNLSSLELGDSALYFCASSQGDRAEYEQYFGPGTRLTVT.